This T cell receptor (beta chain) was observed in a study of blood T cell repertoires in COVID-19. As for the study in general: Acute-phase and convalescent COVID-19 samples originated in the United States, Italy and Spain. T cells, B-cell-depleted T cells, or PBMCs provided the cDNA or gDNA that served as material.

The length of the CDR3 is 14 residues. Deletions cut 1 base from V and 1 base from J, with 7 bases between. The V gene's germline CDR1 is SGHVS and CDR2 FQNEAQ. Original analysis: How many nucleated cells were present was estimated from reference gene primer amplification. Repertoires were generated with immunoSEQ multiplex PCR, while TCRdb's copy carries only in-frame clones and drops some. The DNA gave D and trimming, while V, J and clone size come from that table. This sample carries hundreds of thousands of clones, roughly 88% of them seen once, and the ten largest clones take more than 1.2%. The chain recombines TRBV7-8 with TRBJ1-1; perhaps TRBD1 as D (6 bases). Sequencing was carried out using peripheral blood. This TCR was recovered from a man older than 75 with acute or convalescent COVID-19. CDR3 loop: CASSLGTENTEAFF. The CDR3 DNA is TGTGCCAGCAGCTTAGGGACAGAGAACACTGAAGCTTTCTTT.